This TCR beta chain came from a study of control samples from healthy donors and cancer patients. The data were produced by immunoSEQ multiplex PCR, yet TCRdb's version contains in-frame clones alone and is incomplete. The sample shows under 130,000 clones, approximately 90% of them seen only once. V shed 6 bases and J shed 0 bases, with 15 bases lying between them. Germline loops: CDR1 KGHSH, CDR2 LQKENI. The CDR3 contains 16 residues. The genes are TRBV18 and TRBJ2-4, with D possibly being TRBD1 (6 bases). The clonotype originates from a man aged 55-75 years with lung cancer. The specimen was PBMCs. For the CDR3, the DNA is TGTGCCAGCTCGGACCGACAGGTCCCAGCCAAAAACATTCAGTACTTC. Its translation is CASSDRQVPAKNIQYF. Full variable domain (outside the CDR3, taken from reference TRBV18 and TRBJ2-4): NAGVMQNPRHLVRRRGQEARLRCSPMKGHSHVYWYRQLPEEGLKFMVYLQKENIIDESGMPKERFSAEFPKEGPSILRIQQVVRGDSAAYFCASSDRQVPAKNIQYFGAGTRLSVL.